The T cell receptor (beta chain) described here comes from a study of T-cell memory formation after mild COVID-19 (dated by TCRdb to the early 2020s). With regard to the full study: Most TCR sequence clusters were specific to one of the two donors. The cohort comprised two young, previously healthy adult volunteers, one female and one male. In a couple of donors, T-cell clones that expanded and contracted after mild COVID-19 were followed by sequencing TCRalpha and TCRbeta repertoires longitudinally. What the study reported, not specific to this receptor: The second-wave clones that peaked on day 37 were not confirmed to be SARS-CoV-2 specific. Some responding clones were detected in pre-infection memory, suggesting pre-existing cross-reactive memory T cells joined the SARS-CoV-2 response. Contracting CD4+ clones were located mainly in the CM and EM memory subsets, whereas CD8+ clones were found to be enriched in EMRA. Only two mild cases were covered by the study, and larger cohorts that include severe cases with pre-infection samples were considered necessary. Clones contracting from day 15 to 85 had balanced CD4/CD8 phenotypes, while a second wave expanding from day 15 to 37 was biased towards CD4+.

This clonotype showed up just once. There is no known antigen for this receptor. Within one base of it there is no much larger clone, and no base qualities were kept. One read alone makes for weak evidence. Ficoll-Paque density gradient centrifugation was used to isolate PBMCs. The listed sequencing device is Illumina NovaSeq 6000. cDNA libraries for TCRalpha and TCRbeta were prepared by 5'RACE using constant-segment primers, with sample barcodes and unique molecular identifiers added. RNA was extracted from every sample with Trizol reagent. The libraries were amplified in two PCR steps, and the second step added a second sample barcode and Illumina TruSeq adapters. Sequencing of libraries was performed on an Illumina NovaSeq with 2 x 150 bp paired-end reads. Per the authors' processing: Reads were demultiplexed and collapsed into UMI-guided consensus sequences with migec v1.2.7. Using mixcr v2.1.11, the UMI consensuses were aligned to TRA and TRB V and J templates and assembled into clonotypes. Clonotypes were classified as expanded or contracted when called significant by both edgeR and NoisET, with noise models trained on biological replicates. For edgeR calls, a false discovery rate-adjusted p below 0.01 and a log2 fold-change threshold of 1 were applied. As an exploratory analysis of dynamics, PCA with hierarchical clustering was applied to max-normalized trajectories of the 1000 most abundant clonotypes. Separately sequenced CD4+ and CD8+ repertoires were used to assign the CD4 or CD8 phenotype of responding clones. In TCRdb, the public reads were trimmed at Q25 with fastp and aligned with MiXCR, with productive beta chains retained. Duplicate CDR3 protein sequences are folded into a single record with the most common DNA and genes. The V and J calls and clone size come from TCRdb's table, not from the authors' own analysis. For this sample the table gives roughly 100,000 distinct CDR3 sequences, of which 17% were detected only once. In total, the top ten clones hold 25% to 35% of the sample.

The CDR3 covers 16 residues, taking in both the cysteine and the phenylalanine. Only the CDR3 DNA stays, 48 bases, in frame from base 1. Trimming accounts for 0 bases at V and 1 base at J, while the number of junction bases matched to no gene is 4. CDR1 LGHNA and CDR2 YSLEER are derived from the germline V gene. The sequence came from an adult woman who had mild COVID-19 (a few samples of this study predate the infection). The sample titles of this study are shuffled in the database, so cell type and time point are left out; the donor was told from shared clones. The specimen sequenced was PBMCs or a T cell subset sorted from them (not recorded which). The rearranged chain carries TRBV4-3 and TRBJ2-3, and TRBD1 aligns with 7 junction nucleotides. The DNA sequence reads TGCGCCAGCAGCCAAGATTGGGACAGAGGCACAGATACGCAGTATTTT. Its protein is CASSQDWDRGTDTQYF.